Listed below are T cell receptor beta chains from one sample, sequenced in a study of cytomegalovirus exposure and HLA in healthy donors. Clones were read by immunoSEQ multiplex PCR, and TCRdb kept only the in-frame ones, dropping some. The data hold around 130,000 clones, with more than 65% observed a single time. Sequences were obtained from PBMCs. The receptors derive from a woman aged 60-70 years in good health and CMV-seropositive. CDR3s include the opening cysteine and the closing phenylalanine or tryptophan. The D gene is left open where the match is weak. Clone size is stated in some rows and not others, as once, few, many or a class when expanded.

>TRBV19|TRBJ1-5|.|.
TGTGCCAGTAGTATCGGGAGGTGGGGGGGCAATCAGCCCCAGCATTTT
CASSIGRWGGNQPQHF
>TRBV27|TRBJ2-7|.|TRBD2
TGTGCCAGCTCTAGCGGGGGAACCTACGAGCAGTACTTC
CASSSGGTYEQYF
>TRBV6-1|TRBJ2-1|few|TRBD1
TGTGCCAGCAGTCGGGACAGAGCCTACAATGAGCAGTTCTTC
CASSRDRAYNEQFF
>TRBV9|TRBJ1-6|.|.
TGTGCCAGCAGCGTAGAACATTTCTCACCCCTCCACTTT
CASSVEHFSPLHF
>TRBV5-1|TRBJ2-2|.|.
TGCGCCAGCAGGATCCGAACAACGAACACCGGGGAGCTGTTTTTT
CASRIRTTNTGELFF
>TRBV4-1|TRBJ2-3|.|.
TGCGCCAGCAGCCACCCCGCGCAGGGCGTCGGCGATACGCAGTATTTT
CASSHPAQGVGDTQYF
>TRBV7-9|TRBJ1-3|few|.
TGTGCCACCTCACTAGGGGGAGGAAACACCATATATTTT
CATSLGGGNTIYF
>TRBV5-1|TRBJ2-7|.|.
TGCGCCAGCAGCCCTGGGACAACGACGGGCTACGAGCAGTACTTC
CASSPGTTTGYEQYF
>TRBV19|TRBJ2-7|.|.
TGTGCCAGTAGTATCGGGGGAGCAGGACCGGGGCTGGGGCAGTACTTC
CASSIGGAGPGLGQYF
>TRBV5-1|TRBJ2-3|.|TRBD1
TGCGCCAGCAGCTACGGGACAGGGGTAGATACGCAGTATTTT
CASSYGTGVDTQYF
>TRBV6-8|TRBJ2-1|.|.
TGTACCTACCAAAGATCAGACTCAGTAATAAACAATGAGCAGTTCTTC
CTYQRSDSVINNEQFF
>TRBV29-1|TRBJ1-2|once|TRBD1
TGCAGCGCCTCTGACGGCAGGGGGATCTATGGCTACACCTTC
CSASDGRGIYGYTF
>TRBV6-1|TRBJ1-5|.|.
TGTGCCAGCAGTGACTACAGAAATCAGCCCCAGCATTTT
CASSDYRNQPQHF
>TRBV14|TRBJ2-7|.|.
TGTGCCAGCAGCCAACTTTCGGGGTACTACGAGCAGTACTTC
CASSQLSGYYEQYF
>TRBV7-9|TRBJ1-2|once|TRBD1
TGTGCCAGCAGCAGCGGGACAGGGGATTTTGGCTACACCTTC
CASSSGTGDFGYTF
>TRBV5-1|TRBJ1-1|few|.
TGCGCCAGCAGCGGAGCGACAGGCCTGAACACTGAAGCTTTCTTT
CASSGATGLNTEAFF
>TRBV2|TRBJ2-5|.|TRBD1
TGTGCCAGCAGTGTAGAGGGGGCGGAAGAGACCCAGTACTTC
CASSVEGAEETQYF
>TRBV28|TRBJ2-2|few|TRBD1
TGTGCCAGCAGTCCCCACAGGGGGCGCGGCACCGGGGAGCTGTTTTTT
CASSPHRGRGTGELFF
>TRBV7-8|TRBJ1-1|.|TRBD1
TGTGCCAGCAGCTTAGGCCGGGCAGGGGGACTCTCTGAAGCTTTCTTT
CASSLGRAGGLSEAFF
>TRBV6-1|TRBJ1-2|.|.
TGTGCCAGCAGTGAAGCGAACAGGGTGGTCCACTATGGCTACACCTTC
CASSEANRVVHYGYTF
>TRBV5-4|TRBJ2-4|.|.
TGTGCCAGCAGCTTGCAGGGGGCCAAAAACATTCAGTACTTC
CASSLQGAKNIQYF
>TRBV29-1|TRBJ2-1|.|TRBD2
TGCAGCGTTGGGGGGCTAGCGGGGAAACAGTACAATGAGCAGTTCTTC
CSVGGLAGKQYNEQFF
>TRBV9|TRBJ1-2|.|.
TGTGCCAGCAGCGTAGTGGGGGCGGATAGGTATGGCTACACCTTC
CASSVVGADRYGYTF
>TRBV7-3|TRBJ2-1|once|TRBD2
TGTGGGGTGGGAAGCGGGGGCGGGAATGAGCAGTTCTTC
CGVGSGGGNEQFF
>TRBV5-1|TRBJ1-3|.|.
TGCGCCAGCAGCTTGTCCTACTCTGGAAACACCATATATTTT
CASSLSYSGNTIYF
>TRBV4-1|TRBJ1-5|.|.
TGCGCCAGCAGCCAAGCAGGATTTGATCAGCCCCAGCATTTT
CASSQAGFDQPQHF
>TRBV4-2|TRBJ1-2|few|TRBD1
TGTGCCAGCAGCCAGACAGGGGGACCCGACTATGGCTACACCTTC
CASSQTGGPDYGYTF
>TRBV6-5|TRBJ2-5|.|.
TGTGCCAGCAGTTATGACTGGCGAAGTGAGACCCAGTACTTC
CASSYDWRSETQYF
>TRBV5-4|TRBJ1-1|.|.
TGTGCCAGCAGCCCAGAGTACCTAGGCACTGAAGCTTTCTTT
CASSPEYLGTEAFF
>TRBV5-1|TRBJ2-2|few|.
TGCGCCAGCAGCAAGGAGTCCGGGGAGCTGTTTTTT
CASSKESGELFF
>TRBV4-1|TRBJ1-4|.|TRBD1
TGCGCCAGCAGCCAGGCTACCGGGACAGAACTGTTTTTT
CASSQATGTELFF
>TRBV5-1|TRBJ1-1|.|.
TGCGCCAGCAGCTTGGCCTCAGGGTTCACTGAAGCTTTCTTT
CASSLASGFTEAFF